This T cell receptor (beta chain) appears in the sequencing data of a study of CD8 T cells in Susac syndrome. V lost 3 bases and J lost 15; bases outside the gene matches: 13. This CDR3 spans 15 amino acids. The V gene's germline CDR1 is MDHEN and CDR2 SYDVKM. Random hexamers primed reverse transcription of about 0.45 to 1 ug RNA. With immunoSEQ multiplex PCR, TCR beta CDR3 was amplified across 54 Vbeta and 13 Jbeta. TCRdb re-called the immunoSEQ multiplex PCR reads through MiXCR, storing one row per CDR3 protein. The sample includes fewer than 350,000 distinct CDR3 sequences, around 89% of them seen just once. CD8+ and CD4+ T cells from blood underwent TCR beta sequencing, which was carried out in a high-throughput format. TEMRA cells were FACS-enriched, with CD8+ and CD4+ T cells isolated negatively.

The TCR comes from a human donor with multiple sclerosis. The rearrangement uses TRBV28 and TRBJ2-1; 11 nucleotides align to TRBD2. The specimen sequenced was CD8+ T cells from PBMCs. CDR3 in amino acids: CASSLVGTSGPIGFF. The CDR3 coding sequence is TGTGCCAGCAGTTTGGTCGGGACTAGCGGCCCGATCGGGTTCTTC.